A single sample gave rise to the 13 T cell receptor beta chains below, sequenced in a study of T-cell reconstitution after alpha-beta-depleted transplantation in children. A library of TCRbeta sequences, prepared with unique molecular identifiers, was generated. TCRdb re-derived calls from the PCR reads in MiXCR, one entry per CDR3 protein. Among a few hundred thousand distinct CDR3 sequences listed, 43% were seen once. The source was PBMCs, collected before TCRalphabeta/CD19-depleted stem cell transplant. The source is a girl aged 2 to 9 with aplastic anemia, due to receive a stem cell transplant.

The chain combines TRBV6-1 with TRBJ2-1, with 11 bases that match TRBD2. J lost 9 bases, V lost 4 bases, and 8 bases had no gene match. The germline CDR1 and CDR2 sequences are MNHNS and SASEGT. CDR3 length: 15 amino acids. CDR3 residues: CASSGVTSGVGEQFF. The CDR3 region has the DNA TGTGCCAGCAGTGGGGTGACTAGCGGGGTGGGTGAGCAGTTCTTC.

The gene calls are TRBV7-8 and TRBJ1-2; TRBD1 aligns across 9 bases. The CDR3 spans 16 residues. The germline V gene has CDR1 SGHVS and CDR2 FQNEAQ. The ends lost 1 base at V and 3 bases at J; junction bases unmatched: 6. CDR3: CASSLVGTGFYYGYTF. The DNA of the CDR3 is TGTGCCAGCAGCTTAGTAGGGACAGGGTTTTACTATGGCTACACCTTC.

This clonotype was picked up a small number of times. The chain joins TRBV12-3 or TRBV12-4 to TRBJ2-3; the match to TRBD2 covers 7 bases. The V and J ends lost 3 bases and 1 base, in that order; junction bases with no gene match: 19. This CDR3 comprises 20 residues. Written as DNA, the CDR3 is TGTGCCAGCAGTTTGTTCGTAAGGGGAATCAGACTAGCTGGCACAGATACGCAGTATTTT. Its translation is CASSLFVRGIRLAGTDTQYF.

This chain uses TRBV5-6 with TRBJ1-2; 8 bases match TRBD1. This CDR3 is 17 amino acids long. The trim removed 4 bases at V and 2 bases at J, leaving 13 bases unmatched. Germline CDR1 SGHDT, CDR2 YYEEEE. In nucleotides, the CDR3 is TGTGCCAGCAGCCCCACCCGGACAGGGCGATTCAACTATGGCTACACCTTC. Its protein product is CASSPTRTGRFNYGYTF.

This clonotype occurred many times. The gene calls are TRBV11-2 and TRBJ2-7, with 8 bases identical to TRBD1. This CDR3 is 16 amino acids long. Germline lookup yields CDR1 SGHAT and CDR2 FQNNGV. Losses at the gene ends were 5 bases for V and 3 bases for J; bases not matched to a gene: 12. This CDR3 is CASSPMRQGAVYEQYF. The CDR3 coding sequence is TGTGCCAGCAGCCCCATGCGGCAGGGGGCCGTCTACGAGCAGTACTTC.

This clonotype occurred many times. This chain connects TRBV7-8 to TRBJ2-2, with 9 bases that match TRBD1. There are 17 residues in the CDR3. The V gene end was trimmed by 3 bases and the J gene end by 4 bases; junction bases not matched to a gene: 9. In germline, CDR1 is SGHVS, CDR2 FQNEAQ. The CDR3 nucleotides read TGTGCCAGCAGCTTCCTCGGGGGGACAGGGAGCACCGGGGAGCTGTTTTTT. Encoded protein: CASSFLGGTGSTGELFF.

The V gene is TRBV4-2, the J gene TRBJ2-5; 7 bases match TRBD2. The CDR3 loop spans 18 amino acids. Trimming cost V 4 bases and J 4 bases; bases outside gene matches: 18. In germline, CDR1 is LGHNA, CDR2 YNFKEQ. The DNA for the CDR3 is TGTGCCAGCAGCCCGGGGATCCGCGGGAGTTCTTTCGGAGAGACCCAGTACTTC. This translates into CASSPGIRGSSFGETQYF.

This clonotype appeared a few times. This chain links TRBV20-1 with TRBJ1-5; 8 positions match TRBD1. The CDR3 length is 13 residues. Germline CDR1 is DFQATT and CDR2 is SNEGSKA (reference sequence). V lost 3 bases, J lost 6 bases, and 4 bases stayed unmatched. CDR3 in amino acids: CSARQTGVQPQHF. CDR3 nucleotide sequence: TGCAGTGCTAGGCAGACAGGGGTTCAGCCCCAGCATTTT.

This clonotype occurred a few times. V gene TRBV18 combines with J gene TRBJ2-2, with unresolved D. V lost 1 base to trimming and J lost 0 bases, with 6 bases between them. This CDR3 is built from 15 residues. CDR1 and CDR2 (germline): KGHSH, LQKENI. In nucleotides, the CDR3 is TGTGCCAGCTCACCACTGGGCTCGAACACCGGGGAGCTGTTTTTT. It translates to CASSPLGSNTGELFF.

This clonotype appeared many times. The chain recombines TRBV25-1 with TRBJ2-5, with 7 bases identical to TRBD1. Germline CDR1 is MGHDK and CDR2 is SYGVNS. The CDR3 length is 16 residues. After removal of 4 bases from V and 1 base from J, the junction contained 9 bases not matched to a gene. CDR3 sequence (DNA): TGTGCCAGCAGTGGACGCCAGACAGGGTTCCAAGAGACCCAGTACTTC. Translated, it gives CASSGRQTGFQETQYF. Using reference TRBV25-1 and TRBJ2-5 for the parts outside the CDR3, the full variable domain is EADIYQTPRYLVIGTGKKITLECSQTMGHDKMYWYQQDPGMELHLIHYSYGVNSTEKGDLSSESTVSRIRTEHFPLTLESARPSHTSQYLCASSGRQTGFQETQYFGPGTRLLVL.

This clonotype was counted at least ten times. The chain is built from TRBV6-8 and TRBJ1-5; unclear D gene. The CDR3 totals 18 residues. CDR1 and CDR2 from the germline V gene are MNHGY and SAAAGT. V lost 0 bases, J lost 5 bases, and 20 bases lay in between. The DNA for the CDR3 is TGTGCCAGCAGTTACTCGATAAAGGCCAAAAAAGTGGATCAGCCCCAGCATTTT. Its translation is CASSYSIKAKKVDQPQHF.

The rearrangement links TRBV20-1 to TRBJ2-1; no firm D call. The CDR3 contains 14 residues. From germline, CDR1 is DFQATT and CDR2 SNEGSKA (reference sequence). V was trimmed by 7 bases and J by 10 bases, leaving 23 bases between them. The CDR3 region is CSGGSGGDWFEQFF. The CDR3 region has the DNA TGCAGTGGGGGTTCGGGCGGTGATTGGTTCGAGCAGTTCTTC.

This clonotype was counted at least ten times. The V gene is TRBV28, the J gene TRBJ2-1, with 12 bases lining up with TRBD2. J gave up 5 bases and V 10 bases, and 6 bases lay outside the gene matches. Germline V gene sequence: CDR1 MDHEN, CDR2 SYDVKM. The CDR3 has 14 amino acids. The CDR3 coding sequence is TGTGCCACCTGGACTAGCGGGACACACAATGAGCAGTTCTTC. Translation: CATWTSGTHNEQFF.